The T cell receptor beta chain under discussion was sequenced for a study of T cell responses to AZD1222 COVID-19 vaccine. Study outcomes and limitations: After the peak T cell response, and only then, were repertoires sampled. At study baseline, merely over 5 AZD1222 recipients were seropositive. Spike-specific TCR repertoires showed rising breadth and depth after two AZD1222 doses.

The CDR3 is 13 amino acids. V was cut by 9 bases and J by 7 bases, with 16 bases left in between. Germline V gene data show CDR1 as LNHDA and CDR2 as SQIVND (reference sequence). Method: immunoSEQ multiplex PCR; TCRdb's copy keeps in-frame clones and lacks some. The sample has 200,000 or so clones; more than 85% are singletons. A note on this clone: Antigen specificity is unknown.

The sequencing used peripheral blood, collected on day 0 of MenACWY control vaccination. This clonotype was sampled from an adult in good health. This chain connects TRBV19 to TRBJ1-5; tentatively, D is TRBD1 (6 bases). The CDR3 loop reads CASTSGEGQPQHF. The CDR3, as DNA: TGTGCCAGCACTTCAGGGGAAGGGCAGCCCCAGCATTTT.